One and the same sample provided the 12 T cell receptor beta chains below, sequenced in a study of cytomegalovirus exposure and HLA in healthy donors. Data came from immunoSEQ multiplex PCR; TCRdb stores just in-frame clones and leaves some out. The table shows roughly 140,000 clones, with 85% to 90% occurring only once. Sample: PBMCs. These receptors were obtained from a woman aged 18-29 years in good health and CMV-seropositive.

The chain combines TRBV4-2 with TRBJ1-4, with 9 bases lining up with TRBD1. V was pared by 2 bases and J by 5 bases, with 12 bases of the junction left unmatched. CDR3 length: 18 amino acids. Looked up from germline, CDR1 is LGHNA and CDR2 is YNFKEQ. The CDR3 loop reads CASSQSGQGLTGNEKLFF. The DNA for the CDR3 is TGTGCCAGCAGCCAAAGTGGACAGGGGTTGACGGGAAATGAAAAACTGTTTTTT.

V and J are TRBV6-1 and TRBJ1-4; TRBD1 matches 7 bases. Unmatched junction bases numbered 6, after V lost 1 base and J lost 7 bases. The CDR3 has 15 amino acids. Germline lookup yields CDR1 MNHNS and CDR2 SASEGT. CDR3 in amino acids: CASSEGEGAVEKLFF. The CDR3 DNA reads as TGTGCCAGCAGTGAAGGCGAGGGGGCGGTTGAAAAACTGTTTTTT.

The chain joins TRBV5-8 to TRBJ2-7, with TRBD2 matching 9 bases. Trimming removed 4 bases from V and 2 bases from J; junction bases left unmatched: 10. There are 16 residues in the CDR3. Germline-derived CDR1 and CDR2 are SGHTS and YDEGEE. This CDR3 is CASSITSAGGTYEQYF. The CDR3 coding sequence is TGTGCCAGCAGCATAACCTCGGCGGGAGGGACCTACGAGCAGTACTTC.

The rearrangement joins TRBV28 to TRBJ2-5; D remains unclear. Per the germline V gene, CDR1 is MDHEN and CDR2 is SYDVKM. Trimming took off 3 bases at V and 5 bases at J, with 10 bases between the two ends. This CDR3 contains 13 residues. The CDR3 DNA follows: TGTGCCAGCAGTTTGGCCAGAATGGAGACCCAGTACTTC. Translating gives CASSLARMETQYF.

The chain employs TRBV6-4 and TRBJ2-1; the match to TRBD2 covers 7 bases. This CDR3 contains 15 residues. After removal of 4 bases from V and 4 bases from J, the junction contained 7 bases not matched to a gene. CDR1 is MRHNA, CDR2 SNTAGT, per germline. The CDR3 protein is CASSVGLADYNEQFF. The CDR3 nucleotides are TGTGCCAGCAGTGTAGGGCTAGCGGATTACAATGAGCAGTTCTTC.

The V call is TRBV29-1, the J call TRBJ2-1, with TRBD1 as a possible D gene (5 bases). Trimming shortened V by 4 bases and J by 3 bases, and 10 bases separated the two germline ends. The germline V gene has CDR1 SQVTM and CDR2 ANQGSEA. The length of the CDR3 is 13 residues. CDR3 nucleotides: TGCAGCGTTGGCAGGGCGATCTACAATGAGCAGTTCTTC. Translated, it gives CSVGRAIYNEQFF.

This chain's CDR3 is CASTGDSYNEQFF. Written as DNA, the CDR3 is TGTGCCAGCACCGGGGACTCCTACAATGAGCAGTTCTTC. V is TRBV25-1 and J is TRBJ2-1, with a possible D match to TRBD2 (5 bases). Germline CDR1 MGHDK, CDR2 SYGVNS. V shed 7 bases and J shed 0 bases, with 7 bases lying between them. The CDR3 runs 13 residues.

This chain connects TRBV6-5 to TRBJ1-2, with D hard to call. V was pared by 5 bases and J by 4 bases, with 17 bases between. The CDR3 sequence is 15 residues long. CDR1 MNHEY and CDR2 SVGAGI come from the germline V gene. The DNA of the CDR3 is TGTGCCAGCAGTCCCCCGGGGAGGGCTGGCTATGGCTACACCTTC. The encoded protein is CASSPPGRAGYGYTF.

This clone was counted between two and nine times. The chain combines TRBV10-2 with TRBJ1-5; the match to TRBD1 covers 10 bases. This CDR3 is 15 amino acids long. Germline assignment: CDR1 WSHSY and CDR2 SAAADI. V lost 0 bases, J lost 11 bases, and 7 bases stayed unmatched. The CDR3 is CASSESLDRGPTQHF. CDR3 nucleotides: TGCGCCAGCAGTGAGTCACTAGACAGGGGGCCGACCCAGCATTTT.

This CDR3 is CSVRQGAETQYF. The CDR3 nucleotides are TGCAGCGTTCGACAGGGAGCGGAGACCCAGTACTTC. The chain links TRBV29-1 to TRBJ2-5, with 7 positions matching TRBD1. Germline V gives CDR1 SQVTM, CDR2 ANQGSEA. The V and J ends lost 5 bases and 5 bases, in that order; junction bases with no gene match: 5. The CDR3 is made up of 12 amino acids.

The chain couples TRBV11-1 to TRBJ2-7; a possible D gene is TRBD2 (6 bases). Trimming cost V 2 bases and J 7 bases, with 12 bases left between them. CDR1 and CDR2 (germline): SGHAT, FQDESV (reference sequence). This CDR3 spans 13 amino acids. CDR3 residues: CASSLFPRDEQYF. The CDR3 DNA sequence: TGTGCCAGCAGCTTATTTCCGCGGGATGAGCAGTACTTC.

The chain joins TRBV29-1 to TRBJ1-1; D not resolved. The CDR3 contains 13 residues. Trimming stripped 5 bases from V and 0 bases from J, with 10 bases between. The germline V gene encodes CDR1 SQVTM and CDR2 ANQGSEA. CDR3 DNA sequence: TGCAGCGTTACTGACAAATTGAACACTGAAGCTTTCTTT. Residues: CSVTDKLNTEAFF. Based on the CDR3 plus reference TRBV29-1 and TRBJ1-1, the full variable domain is SAVISQKPSRDICQRGTSLTIQCQVDSQVTMMFWYRQQPGQSLTLIATANQGSEATYESGFVIDKFPISRPNLTFSTLTVSNMSPEDSSIYLCSVTDKLNTEAFFGQGTRLTVV.